This is a list of T cell receptor beta chains from one sample in a study of T cell repertoires in cytomegalovirus infection. TCRdb recomputed calls from the reads with MiXCR, one row per CDR3 protein. Of approximately 270,000 distinct CDR3 sequences in the sample, 22% were seen once. These receptors' antigens are unknown. This specimen was cultured PBMCs, taken from culture after CMV antigen stimulation. These receptors all come from a human donor in good health (CMV status not recorded). Some clones in this sample may be carry-over from other donors' samples. Each CDR3 is given with its conserved first and last residue. The order of the fields is V gene, CDR3 length, CDR3 protein.

>TRBV14|16
CASSQIGQTNTGELFF
>TRBV7-3|12
CASSPTGNEQFF
>TRBV29-1|19
CSVARMGLAGGSGHNEQFF
>TRBV20-1|13
CSATPAGNNEQFF
>TRBV6-5|15
CASRPQGAIGNTIYF
>TRBV29-1|14
CSADPRDRVNEQFF
>TRBV7-2|16
CASSLEVAGTYNEQFF
>TRBV11-2|13
CASSSSSLGEQFF
>TRBV10-3|14
CAIGDQRRTGELFF
>TRBV19|15
CASSMASANTGELFF
>TRBV7-2|16
CASSLVGAGVWETQYF
>TRBV5-4|14
CASSLGPNTGELFF
>TRBV4-1|15
CASSQGLPYTDTQYF
>TRBV28|15
CASTPATATNEKLFF
>TRBV6-2/TRBV6-3|15
CASSYGGLHQETQYF
>TRBV20-1|14
CSAIAGGFTDTQYF
>TRBV28|16
CASNRGMEGSNQPQHF
>TRBV5-1|13
CASSLQDRVGYTF
>TRBV4-3|15
CASSQVRGNTGELFF
>TRBV7-2|14
CASRPDRVATEAFF
>TRBV4-3|17
CASSREKGEFTGNTIYF
>TRBV12-5|15
CASGLVLDGNTEAFF
>TRBV27|17
CASSLSRGTGAYNEQFF
>TRBV20-1|11
CSASVADTQYF
>TRBV29-1|11
CSVEEGPEQYF
>TRBV28|17
CASSLWGFRGRDYGYTF
>TRBV20-1|17
CSATRTSGTSFTDTQYF
>TRBV6-1|13
CASSPGQRREQFF
>TRBV10-3|13
CAITDSRLNEQFF
>TRBV7-2|15
CASSQDRVRNQPQHF
>TRBV12-3/TRBV12-4|13
CASSPPNSDGYTF
>TRBV19|15
CASSIMGSYTYEQYF
>TRBV7-2|18
CASSWARTSGRAIDTQYF
>TRBV9|15
CASSVGGQAANEQFF
>TRBV7-2|14
CASSSQGANEKLFF
>TRBV7-2|16
CASSSAGRISGNTIYF
>TRBV6-5|16
CASSPTGQGPDQPQHF
>TRBV27|16
CASSLFPSGYQETQYF
>TRBV28|14
CASTPGQGVTEAFF
>TRBV7-2|13
CASSAGQGYGYTF
>TRBV27|15
CASSPRLDFAYEQYF
>TRBV7-9|13
CASSFRDPWPQHF
>TRBV28|13
CASSFNRDYEQFF
>TRBV12-3/TRBV12-4|14
CASSSDRVNTEAFF
>TRBV30|17
CAWSLTRLAGGPGELFF
>TRBV5-5|16
CASSFPPAGAYNEQFF
>TRBV7-2|13
CASSLEGQGRKTF
>TRBV4-2|14
CASSQEETGTEQFF
>TRBV6-5|19
CASSGRQGSSSLRANVLTF
>TRBV29-1|14
CSVERDSLNTEAFF
>TRBV7-2|16
CASSLAEGQLADGYTF
>TRBV19|14
CASNFNAGAAGYTF
>TRBV18|19
CASSPWHGPGNGVPQPQHF
>TRBV7-2|15
CASSLGGSSLGEQFF
>TRBV10-3|14
CASRPGLAPDTQYF
>TRBV12-3/TRBV12-4|16
CASSFWLAGETDTQYF
>TRBV5-4|16
CASSSPSGRAADTQYF
>TRBV19|15
CASSPIIAGVSVAFF